Following are 18 T cell receptor beta chains from one sample sequenced in a study of OX40 agonist ivuxolimab in advanced cancers. Assay: immunoSEQ multiplex PCR; the TCRdb copy retains only in-frame clones and omits some. The table lists about 75,000 clones, around 87% of them singletons, with about 8% in the top ten. Source: CD4+ or CD8+ T cells sorted from blood, taken in a trial of the OX40 agonist ivuxolimab. Receptor source: an adult with an advanced solid tumor such as melanoma, head and neck, liver or kidney cancer.

Comments on this clone: Other DNA sequences within the sample encode an identical CDR3. The chain employs TRBV19 and TRBJ2-3; D unclear. Deletions cut 3 bases from V and 3 bases from J, with 7 bases between. The CDR3 is 13 amino acids. CDR1 is LNHDA, CDR2 SQIVND, per germline (reference sequence). CDR3 sequence: CASSIGLTDTQYF. The CDR3 region has the DNA TGTGCCAGTAGTATTGGGCTTACAGATACGCAGTATTTT.

The chain joins TRBV28 to TRBJ2-6; D ambiguous. V gave up 2 bases and J gave up 2 bases, with 7 bases separating them. The germline V gene has CDR1 MDHEN and CDR2 SYDVKM. The CDR3 is 15 residues long. The CDR3 sequence: CASSLNRPGANVLTF. Here the CDR3 DNA reads TGTGCCAGCAGTTTAAATAGACCTGGGGCCAACGTCCTGACTTTC.

CDR3 sequence (DNA): TGTGCCATCAGCTACGACCCGGGGGATGAGCAGTTCTTC. Encoded protein: CAISYDPGDEQFF. The V call is TRBV10-3, the J call TRBJ2-1; D is possibly TRBD2 (6 bases). This CDR3 has 13 amino acids. The germline V gene encodes CDR1 ENHRY and CDR2 SYGVKD. The V and J ends lost 6 bases and 8 bases respectively, with 14 bases between them.

V gene TRBV30 combines with J gene TRBJ2-2; unclear D gene. This CDR3 region has 12 residues. Trimming pared 3 bases from V and 3 bases from J, leaving 5 bases between. The germline gives CDR1 GTSNPN, CDR2 SVGIG (reference sequence). The CDR3 is CAWRIDTGELFF. Written as DNA, the CDR3 is TGTGCCTGGAGAATAGACACCGGGGAGCTGTTTTTT.

This clone was found once. The genes are TRBV4-2 and TRBJ2-1; 10 bases agree with TRBD2. CDR3 length: 15 residues. J was trimmed by 7 bases and V by 6 bases; bases with no gene match: 9. The germline V gene has CDR1 LGHNA and CDR2 YNFKEQ. CDR3 in DNA: TGTGCCAGCAGTCGGGGAGCGGGGGGGCCGAATGAGCAGTTCTTC. It is translated as CASSRGAGGPNEQFF.

The CDR3 DNA follows: TGTGCCAGCAGCTTGGGCGCAATGAACACTGAAGCTTTCTTT. This encodes CASSLGAMNTEAFF. The J gene is TRBJ1-1, the V gene TRBV5-4; D not certain. The germline V gene encodes CDR1 SGHNT and CDR2 YYREEE (reference sequence). Trimming removed 0 bases from V and 0 bases from J, with 6 bases in between. CDR3 length: 14 residues.

V gene TRBV5-1 combines with J gene TRBJ1-1; 7 bases are shared with TRBD1. V was pared by 5 bases and J by 6 bases, with 10 bases of the junction left unmatched. CDR1 and CDR2 (germline): SGHRS, YFSETQ. This CDR3 has 14 amino acids. The CDR3 nucleotides read TGCGCCAGCAGAGAGGGACAGCATTATTCTGAAGCTTTCTTT. Amino acids: CASREGQHYSEAFF.

V gene TRBV5-5 combines with J gene TRBJ1-3; the D gene is possibly TRBD1 (6 bases). The germline V gene encodes CDR1 SGHKS and CDR2 YYEKEE (reference sequence). Trimming left V 2 bases short and J 3 bases short, with 12 bases between. CDR3 length: 15 residues. The CDR3 is CASSFRGLGGNTIYF. CDR3 nucleotides: TGTGCCAGCAGCTTTCGGGGGCTTGGTGGAAACACCATATATTTT.

On this clone itself: Sequence at one end of the junction differs from germline and may be a read error. The V gene is TRBV5-1, the J gene TRBJ1-2; D not certain. Germline V gene data show CDR1 as SGHRS and CDR2 as YFSETQ. The CDR3 length is 15 residues. The CDR3 spells CASSQGSFMNYGYTF. The CDR3 nucleotides are TGTGCCAGCAGCCAAGGGAGTTTTATGAACTATGGCTACACCTTC.

This clone has just a few counts. The chain carries TRBV30 and TRBJ1-6; 7 bases line up with TRBD1. The CDR3 spans 12 residues. Looked up from germline, CDR1 is GTSNPN and CDR2 is SVGIG (reference sequence). V shed 7 bases, J shed 18 bases, and the junction held 15 bases outside the gene matches. The CDR3 region is CALRDRTTGNHF. The CDR3 nucleotides read TGTGCCTTACGGGACAGAACAACAGGGAACCACTTT.

The chain links TRBV2 to TRBJ1-2; maybe TRBD1 (5 bases). This CDR3 region has 15 residues. CDR1 is SNHLY and CDR2 is FYNNEI in the germline V gene. V was shortened by 1 base and J by 2 bases, with 11 bases between the two germline ends. In nucleotides, the CDR3 is TGTGCCAGCAGTGAAGGCGGCAGGGTAAACTATGGCTACACCTTC. This codes for CASSEGGRVNYGYTF. Combining the CDR3 with reference TRBV2 and TRBJ1-2 gives the whole variable domain EPEVTQTPSHQVTQMGQEVILRCVPISNHLYFYWYRQILGQKVEFLVSFYNNEISEKSEIFDDQFSVERPDGSNFTLKIRSTKLEDSAMYFCASSEGGRVNYGYTFGSGTRLTVV.

V and J are TRBV28 and TRBJ1-6; 7 bases agree with TRBD1. Trimming cost V 8 bases and J 8 bases; bases outside gene matches: 6. The CDR3 sequence is 13 residues long. Germline V gene sequence: CDR1 MDHEN, CDR2 SYDVKM. The CDR3 DNA reads TGTGCCAGCCGACAGGGCCGAGATTCACCCCTCCACTTT. Translating gives CASRQGRDSPLHF.

This clone was counted a few times. CDR3 nucleotides: TGTGCCAGCTCACGGGGGACAGGGGGCTTCAATCAGCCCCAGCATTTT. Encoded protein: CASSRGTGGFNQPQHF. This chain joins TRBV18 and TRBJ1-5; TRBD1 agrees at 12 bases. Germline assignment: CDR1 KGHSH and CDR2 LQKENI. V lost 4 bases to trimming and J lost 3 bases; unmatched junction nucleotides: 4. This CDR3 is 16 amino acids long.

As DNA, the CDR3 is TGTGCCAGCAGCTCCCGCGCCGGATACTATGGCTACACCTTC. This translates into CASSSRAGYYGYTF. The genes are TRBV7-3 and TRBJ1-2; no clear D. There are 14 residues in the CDR3. Germline V gene data show CDR1 as SGHTA and CDR2 as FQGTGA. Trimming stripped 4 bases from V and 3 bases from J, with 12 bases between.

The sample holds one count of this clone. The chain couples TRBV12-5 to TRBJ2-7; D is possibly TRBD1 or TRBD2 (6 bases each). This CDR3 contains 15 residues. The germline V gene has CDR1 LGHNT and CDR2 FRNRAP. Deletions cut 2 bases from V and 3 bases from J, with 14 bases between. The CDR3 reads CASGLYPEGGYEQYF. The CDR3 coding sequence is TGTGCTAGTGGTTTGTACCCTGAGGGGGGCTACGAGCAGTACTTC.

V is TRBV19 and J is TRBJ2-1; possibly TRBD1 for D (6 bases). CDR1 is LNHDA and CDR2 is SQIVND in the germline V gene (reference sequence). This CDR3 has 12 residues. The ends were cut back, 6 bases at V and 13 bases at J, with 16 bases in the middle. CDR3 coding DNA: TGTGCCAGTAGCACCGACAGGACGCGCCAGTTCTTC. Its protein product is CASSTDRTRQFF.

This rearrangement joins TRBV20-1 to TRBJ1-1; D unclear. CDR1 is DFQATT, CDR2 SNEGSKA, per germline (reference sequence). V lost 0 bases and J lost 10, with 9 bases in between. CDR3 length: 11 amino acids. CDR3 in amino acids: CSARDQEPAFF. CDR3 sequence (DNA): TGCAGTGCTAGAGATCAGGAACCAGCTTTCTTT.

The J gene is TRBJ1-2, the V gene TRBV30; weak D call: TRBD1 (5 bases). With 2 bases removed from V and 7 bases from J, the gap between germline ends came to 14 bases. The germline gives CDR1 GTSNPN, CDR2 SVGIG (reference sequence). The CDR3 consists of 13 residues. The CDR3 sequence: CAWSSSRESGYTF. The CDR3 DNA reads as TGTGCCTGGAGTTCGTCCAGGGAGAGTGGCTACACCTTC.